This T cell receptor (beta chain) came from a study of cytomegalovirus exposure and HLA in healthy donors. Regarding the study as a whole: No immune exposure information besides CMV serostatus was available. Later analysis showed TCR association rates varying by HLA locus, highest for DRB1 and lowest for HLA-C.

Trimming took off 0 bases at V and 10 bases at J, with 16 bases between the two ends. The germline CDR1 and CDR2 sequences are SGDLS and YYNGEE. CDR3 length equals 14 residues. For this clone: Its target is not known.

Use of 60 Vbeta and 13 Jbeta primers characterized the PCR. Authors' analysis steps: In a later analysis, the count reached 82 million or so unique TCR beta chains, with 9 million to 11 million shared. The table came from immunoSEQ multiplex PCR; TCRdb's copy has only in-frame clones and leaves some out. V and J calls and clone size are given by that table; D and trimming were obtained from the DNA. The table lists around 180,000 clones, over 70% of them singletons. What was sequenced was PBMCs. The source is a man between 40 and 49 years old in good health and CMV-seronegative. The V call is TRBV9, the J call TRBJ2-5; maybe TRBD1 (7 bases). CDR3 amino acids: CASSVDVGGGFQYF. The CDR3 bases are TGTGCCAGCAGCGTAGATGTTGGAGGGGGCTTCCAGTACTTC.